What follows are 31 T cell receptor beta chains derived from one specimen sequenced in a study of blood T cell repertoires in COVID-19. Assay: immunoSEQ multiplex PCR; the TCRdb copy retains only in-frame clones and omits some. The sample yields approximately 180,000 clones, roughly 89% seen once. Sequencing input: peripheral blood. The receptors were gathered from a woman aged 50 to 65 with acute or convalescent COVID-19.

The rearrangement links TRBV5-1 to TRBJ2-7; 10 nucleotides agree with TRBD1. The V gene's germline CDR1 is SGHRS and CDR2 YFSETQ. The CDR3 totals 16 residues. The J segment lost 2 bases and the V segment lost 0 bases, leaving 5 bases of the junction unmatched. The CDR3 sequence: CASSLGGTGVAYEQYF. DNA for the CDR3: TGCGCCAGCAGCTTGGGGGGGACAGGGGTTGCCTACGAGCAGTACTTC.

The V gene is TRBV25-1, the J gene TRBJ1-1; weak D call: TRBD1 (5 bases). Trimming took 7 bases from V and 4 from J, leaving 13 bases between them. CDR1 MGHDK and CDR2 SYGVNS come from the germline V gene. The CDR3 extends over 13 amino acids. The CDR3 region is CASTEWGGTEAFF. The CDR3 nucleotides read TGTGCCAGCACCGAGTGGGGGGGCACTGAAGCTTTCTTT.

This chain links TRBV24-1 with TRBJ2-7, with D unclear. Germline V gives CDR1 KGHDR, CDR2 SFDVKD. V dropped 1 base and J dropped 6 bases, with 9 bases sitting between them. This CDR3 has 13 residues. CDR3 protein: CATSDFTQTEQYF. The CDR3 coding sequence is TGTGCCACCAGTGATTTTACACAAACCGAGCAGTACTTC.

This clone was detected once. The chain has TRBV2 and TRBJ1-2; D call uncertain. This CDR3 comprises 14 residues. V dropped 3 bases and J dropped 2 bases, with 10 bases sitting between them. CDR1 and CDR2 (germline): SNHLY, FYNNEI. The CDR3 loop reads CASSDNSRNYGYTF. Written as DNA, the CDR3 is TGTGCCAGCAGTGACAACTCCAGGAACTATGGCTACACCTTC.

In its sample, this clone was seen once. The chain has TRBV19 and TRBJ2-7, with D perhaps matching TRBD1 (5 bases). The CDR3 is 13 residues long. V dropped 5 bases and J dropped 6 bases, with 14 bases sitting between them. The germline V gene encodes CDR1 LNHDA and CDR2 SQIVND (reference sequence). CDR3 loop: CASSPRVPSEQYF. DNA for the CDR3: TGTGCCAGTAGTCCCAGGGTTCCTAGCGAGCAGTACTTC. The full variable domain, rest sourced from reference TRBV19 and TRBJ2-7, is DGGITQSPKYLFRKEGQNVTLSCEQNLNHDAMYWYRQDPGQGLRLIYYSQIVNDFQKGDIAEGYSVSREKKESFPLTVTSAQKNPTAFYLCASSPRVPSEQYFGPGTRLTVT.

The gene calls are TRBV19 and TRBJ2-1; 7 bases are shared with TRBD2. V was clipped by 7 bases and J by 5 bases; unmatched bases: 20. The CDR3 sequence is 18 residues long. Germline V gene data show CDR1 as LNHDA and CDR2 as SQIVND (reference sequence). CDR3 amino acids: CASTDSPFGTSAHNEQFF. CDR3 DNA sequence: TGTGCCAGTACCGATTCCCCTTTCGGTACTAGCGCGCACAATGAGCAGTTCTTC.

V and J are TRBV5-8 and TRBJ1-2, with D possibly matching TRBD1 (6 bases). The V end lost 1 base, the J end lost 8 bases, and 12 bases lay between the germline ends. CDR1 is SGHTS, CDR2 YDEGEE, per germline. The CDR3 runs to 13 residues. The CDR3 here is CASSLPRGLGYTF. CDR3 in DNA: TGTGCCAGCAGCTTGCCCAGGGGCCTAGGCTACACCTTC.

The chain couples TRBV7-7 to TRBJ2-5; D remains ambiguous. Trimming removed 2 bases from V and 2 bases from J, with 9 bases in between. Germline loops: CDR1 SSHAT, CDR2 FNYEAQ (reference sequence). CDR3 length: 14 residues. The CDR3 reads CASSLSPVQETQYF. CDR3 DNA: TGTGCCAGCAGCTTATCCCCTGTGCAAGAGACCCAGTACTTC.

The CDR3 nucleotides read TGTGCCAGCAGCTTAGCCGGGAAGCGGGGCGGAAACACCATATATTTT. As protein: CASSLAGKRGGNTIYF. The J gene is TRBJ1-3, the V gene TRBV7-8, with D possibly matching TRBD1 (5 bases). V lost 0 bases, J lost 4 bases, and 13 bases lay in between. CDR1 and CDR2 from the germline V gene are SGHVS and FQNEAQ. CDR3 length equals 16 residues. Looking up the rest from reference TRBV7-8 and TRBJ1-3 gives the full variable domain: GAGVSQSPRYKVAKRGQDVALRCDPISGHVSLFWYQQALGQGPEFLTYFQNEAQLDKSGLPSDRFFAERPEGSVSTLKIQRTQQEDSAVYLCASSLAGKRGGNTIYFGEGSWLTVV.

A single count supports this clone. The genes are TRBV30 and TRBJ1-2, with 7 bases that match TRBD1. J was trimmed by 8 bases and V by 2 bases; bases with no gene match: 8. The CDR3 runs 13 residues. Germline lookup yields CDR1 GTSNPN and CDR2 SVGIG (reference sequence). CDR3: CAWSTGDMGGYTF. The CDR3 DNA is TGTGCCTGGAGTACAGGGGATATGGGGGGCTACACCTTC.

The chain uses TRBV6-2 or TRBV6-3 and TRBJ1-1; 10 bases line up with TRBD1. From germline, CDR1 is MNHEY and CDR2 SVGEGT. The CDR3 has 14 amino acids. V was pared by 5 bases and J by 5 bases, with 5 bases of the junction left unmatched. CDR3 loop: CASSQDRGRTEAFF. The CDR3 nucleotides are TGTGCCAGCAGTCAGGACAGGGGGAGGACTGAAGCTTTCTTT.

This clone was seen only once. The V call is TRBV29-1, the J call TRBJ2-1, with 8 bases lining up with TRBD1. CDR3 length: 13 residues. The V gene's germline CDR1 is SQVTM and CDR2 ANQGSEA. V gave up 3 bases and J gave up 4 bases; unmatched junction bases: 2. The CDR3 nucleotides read TGCAGCGTTGACAGGGGGCTTTACAATGAGCAGTTCTTC. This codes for CSVDRGLYNEQFF.

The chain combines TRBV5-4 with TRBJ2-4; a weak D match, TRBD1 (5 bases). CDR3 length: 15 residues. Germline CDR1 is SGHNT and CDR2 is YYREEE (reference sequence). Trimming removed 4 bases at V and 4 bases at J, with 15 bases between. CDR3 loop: CASSEGAGIKNIQYF. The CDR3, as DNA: TGTGCCAGCAGCGAAGGGGCAGGGATAAAAAACATTCAGTACTTC.

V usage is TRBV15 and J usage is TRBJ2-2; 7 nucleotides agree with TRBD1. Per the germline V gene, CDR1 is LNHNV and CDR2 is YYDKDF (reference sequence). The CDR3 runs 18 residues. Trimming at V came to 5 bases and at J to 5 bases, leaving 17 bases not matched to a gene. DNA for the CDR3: TGTGCCACCAGCCCAATCGGGACCACCCCCAGGGGGACCGGGGAGCTGTTTTTT. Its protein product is CATSPIGTTPRGTGELFF.

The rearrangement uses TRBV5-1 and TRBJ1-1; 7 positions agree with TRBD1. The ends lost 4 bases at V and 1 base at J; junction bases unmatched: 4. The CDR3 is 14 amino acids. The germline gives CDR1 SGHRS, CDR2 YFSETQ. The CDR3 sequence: CASSTRTGNTEAFF. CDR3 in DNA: TGCGCCAGCAGCACTAGGACAGGGAACACTGAAGCTTTCTTT.

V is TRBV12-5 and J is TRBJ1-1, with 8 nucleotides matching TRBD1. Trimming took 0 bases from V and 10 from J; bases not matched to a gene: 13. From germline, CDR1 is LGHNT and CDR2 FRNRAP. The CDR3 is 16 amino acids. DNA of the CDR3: TGTGCTAGTGGTTTGGTCCCAGGGGGCCCCAATGAGAGAGCTTTCTTT. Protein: CASGLVPGGPNERAFF.

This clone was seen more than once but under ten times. The CDR3 DNA follows: TGTGCCAGCAGCAAAATCACGCCGGCGGGTCACCTCTACACCGGGGAGCTGTTTTTT. Translation: CASSKITPAGHLYTGELFF. The chain recombines TRBV21-1 with TRBJ2-2; TRBD2 is the table's D call and was not checked against the DNA. TRBV21-1 is recorded as a pseudogene. The length of the CDR3 is 19 residues.

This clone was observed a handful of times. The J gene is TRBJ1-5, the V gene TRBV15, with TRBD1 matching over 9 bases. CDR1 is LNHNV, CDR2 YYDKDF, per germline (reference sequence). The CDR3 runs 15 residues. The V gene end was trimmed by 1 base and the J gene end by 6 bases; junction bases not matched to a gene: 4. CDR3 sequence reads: CATSRGQGDGQPQHF. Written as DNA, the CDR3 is TGTGCCACCAGCAGAGGACAGGGGGACGGTCAGCCCCAGCATTTT.

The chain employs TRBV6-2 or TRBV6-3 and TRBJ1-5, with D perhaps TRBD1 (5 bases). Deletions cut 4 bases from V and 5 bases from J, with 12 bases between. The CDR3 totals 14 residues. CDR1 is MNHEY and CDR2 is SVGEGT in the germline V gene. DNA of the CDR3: TGTGCCAGCAGTTCGTTGGAGGGACATCAGCCCCAGCATTTT. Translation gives CASSSLEGHQPQHF.

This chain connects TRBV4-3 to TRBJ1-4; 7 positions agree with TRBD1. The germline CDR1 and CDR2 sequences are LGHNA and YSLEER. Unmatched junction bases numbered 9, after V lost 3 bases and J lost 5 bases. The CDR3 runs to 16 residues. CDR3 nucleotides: TGCGCCAGCAGCCATGGGCCGGGACAGCTAAATGAAAAACTGTTTTTT. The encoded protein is CASSHGPGQLNEKLFF.

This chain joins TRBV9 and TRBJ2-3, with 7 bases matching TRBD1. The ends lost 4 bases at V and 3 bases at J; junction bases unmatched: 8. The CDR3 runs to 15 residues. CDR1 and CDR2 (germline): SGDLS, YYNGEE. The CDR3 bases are TGTGCCAGCAGCAGAGGGGGCCAGGTGACAGATACGCAGTATTTT. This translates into CASSRGGQVTDTQYF.

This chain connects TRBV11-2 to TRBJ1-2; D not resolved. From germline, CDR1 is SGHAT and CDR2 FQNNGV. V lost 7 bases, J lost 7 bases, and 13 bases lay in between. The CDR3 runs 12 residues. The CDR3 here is CASNSGSGGYTF. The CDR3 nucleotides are TGTGCCAGCAACTCCGGGTCGGGTGGCTACACCTTC. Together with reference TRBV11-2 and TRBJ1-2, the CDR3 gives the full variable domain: EAGVAQSPRYKIIEKRQSVAFWCNPISGHATLYWYQQILGQGPKLLIQFQNNGVVDDSQLPKDRFSAERLKGVDSTLKIQPAKLEDSAVYLCASNSGSGGYTFGSGTRLTVV.

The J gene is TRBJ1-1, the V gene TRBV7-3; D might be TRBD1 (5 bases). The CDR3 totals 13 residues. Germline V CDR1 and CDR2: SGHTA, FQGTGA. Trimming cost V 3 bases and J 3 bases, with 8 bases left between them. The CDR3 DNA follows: TGTGCCAGCAGCTTTGGGGGGGACACTGAAGCTTTCTTT. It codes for CASSFGGDTEAFF.

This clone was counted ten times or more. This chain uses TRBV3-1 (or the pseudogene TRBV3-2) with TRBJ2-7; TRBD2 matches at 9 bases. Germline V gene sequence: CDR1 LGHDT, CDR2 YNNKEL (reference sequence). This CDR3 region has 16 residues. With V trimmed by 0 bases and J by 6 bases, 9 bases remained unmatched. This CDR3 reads CASSQEGSGSGGEQYF. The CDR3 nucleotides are TGTGCCAGCAGCCAAGAGGGTAGCGGGAGTGGGGGCGAGCAGTACTTC.

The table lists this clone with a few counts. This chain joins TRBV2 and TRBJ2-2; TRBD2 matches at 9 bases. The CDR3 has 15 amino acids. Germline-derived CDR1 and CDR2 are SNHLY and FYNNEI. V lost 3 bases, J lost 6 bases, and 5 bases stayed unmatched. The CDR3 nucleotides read TGTGCCAGCAGTGACGCGGGACTAGCTCCCGGGGAGCTGTTTTTT. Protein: CASSDAGLAPGELFF.

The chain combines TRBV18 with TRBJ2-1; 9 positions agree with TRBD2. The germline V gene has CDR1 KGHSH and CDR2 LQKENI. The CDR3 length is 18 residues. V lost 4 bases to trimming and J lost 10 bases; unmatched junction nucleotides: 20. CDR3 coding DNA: TGTGCCAGCTCACGCACAACACAAGCGGGAGGAGAGGTTGGAGAGCAGTTCTTC. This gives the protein CASSRTTQAGGEVGEQFF.

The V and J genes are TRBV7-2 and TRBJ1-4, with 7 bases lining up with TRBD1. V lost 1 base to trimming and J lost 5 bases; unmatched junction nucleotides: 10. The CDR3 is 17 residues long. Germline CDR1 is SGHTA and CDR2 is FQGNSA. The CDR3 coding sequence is TGTGCCAGCAGCTTAGGATTGGGGGACAGTCTAAATGAAAAACTGTTTTTT. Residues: CASSLGLGDSLNEKLFF. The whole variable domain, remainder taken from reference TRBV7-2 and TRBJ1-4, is GAGVSQSPSNKVTEKGKDVELRCDPISGHTALYWYRQSLGQGLEFLIYFQGNSAPDKSGLPSDRFSAERTGGSVSTLTIQRTQQEDSAVYLCASSLGLGDSLNEKLFFGSGTQLSVL.

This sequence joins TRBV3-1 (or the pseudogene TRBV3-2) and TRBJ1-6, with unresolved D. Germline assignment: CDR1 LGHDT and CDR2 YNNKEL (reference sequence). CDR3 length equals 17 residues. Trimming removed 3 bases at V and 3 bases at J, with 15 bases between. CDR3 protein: CASSHRHGDFYNSPLHF. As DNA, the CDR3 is TGTGCCAGCAGCCACCGCCATGGAGACTTCTATAATTCACCCCTCCACTTT.

CDR3 loop: CASSPHSVATNEKLFF. As DNA, the CDR3 is TGTGCCAGCTCACCCCATTCAGTTGCAACTAATGAAAAACTGTTTTTT. V usage is TRBV18 and J usage is TRBJ1-4; no clear D. There are 16 residues in the CDR3. Germline assignment: CDR1 KGHSH and CDR2 LQKENI. V was trimmed by 3 bases and J by 0 bases, leaving 11 bases between them. The variable domain in full, with the rest retrieved from reference TRBV18 and TRBJ1-4, is NAGVMQNPRHLVRRRGQEARLRCSPMKGHSHVYWYRQLPEEGLKFMVYLQKENIIDESGMPKERFSAEFPKEGPSILRIQQVVRGDSAAYFCASSPHSVATNEKLFFGSGTQLSVL.

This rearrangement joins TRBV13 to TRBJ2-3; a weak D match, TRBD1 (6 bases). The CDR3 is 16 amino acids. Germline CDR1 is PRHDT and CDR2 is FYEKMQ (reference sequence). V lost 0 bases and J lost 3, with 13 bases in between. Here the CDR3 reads CASSLGKGQRTDTQYF. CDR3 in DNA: TGTGCCAGCAGCTTAGGCAAGGGACAACGGACAGATACGCAGTATTTT.

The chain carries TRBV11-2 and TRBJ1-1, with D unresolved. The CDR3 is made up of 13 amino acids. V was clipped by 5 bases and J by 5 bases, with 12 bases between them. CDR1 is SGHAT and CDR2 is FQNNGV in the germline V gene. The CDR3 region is CASSPTTRTEAFF. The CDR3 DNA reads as TGTGCCAGCAGCCCTACGACCAGGACTGAAGCTTTCTTT.